These 19 T cell receptor beta chains came from one sample sequenced in a study of shared clonotypes between healthy human individuals. Sequencing was performed with immunoSEQ multiplex PCR; in TCRdb, only in-frame clones are kept and a portion is missing. The profile shows approximately 500,000 clones, more than 65% of them singletons. Sequenced input: PBMCs. The source of these receptors is a woman aged 40 to 50 in good health. Some clones in this sample may be carry-over from other donors' samples.

This chain connects TRBV4-1 to TRBJ1-4; no clear D gene. The CDR3 is 15 residues long. The V gene's germline CDR1 is MGHRA and CDR2 YSYEKL. The V gene lost 2 bases and the J gene lost 4 bases, with 11 bases spanning the gap. The CDR3: CASSQLWQLNEKLFF. CDR3 bases: TGCGCCAGCAGCCAATTGTGGCAACTTAATGAAAAACTGTTTTTT.

V is TRBV5-6 and J is TRBJ1-5; D unresolved. The CDR3 is made up of 15 amino acids. CDR1 and CDR2 from the germline V gene are SGHDT and YYEEEE. Trimming stripped 1 base from V and 4 bases from J, with 12 bases between. CDR3 DNA sequence: TGTGCCAGCAGCTTGTTTACGGGTTCGAATCAGCCCCAGCATTTT. It specifies CASSLFTGSNQPQHF.

The J gene is TRBJ2-7, the V gene TRBV5-3; D may be TRBD1 or TRBD2 (5 bases each). TRBV5-3 is an open reading frame, and its role is uncertain. V was cut by 3 bases and J by 0 bases, with 10 bases left in between. The CDR3 has 14 residues. In DNA form, the CDR3 reads TGTGCCAGAAGCTGGGGACCGAGCTCCTACGAGCAGTACTTC. It codes for CARSWGPSSYEQYF.

CDR3 region: CASSRLEQETQYF. DNA for the CDR3: TGTGCCAGCAGCAGACTTGAGCAAGAGACCCAGTACTTC. This chain links TRBV7-8 with TRBJ2-5; the D is unclear. The germline CDR1 and CDR2 sequences are SGHVS and FQNEAQ. V was cut by 5 bases and J by 2 bases, with 9 bases left in between. This CDR3 comprises 13 residues.

The chain has TRBV18 and TRBJ2-7; D is perhaps TRBD2 (5 bases). The CDR3 loop spans 14 amino acids. The V end lost 3 bases, the J end lost 3 bases, and 12 bases lay between the germline ends. The germline V gene encodes CDR1 KGHSH and CDR2 LQKENI. The CDR3 DNA is TGTGCCAGCTCACCCCCGGACTTACGCTACGAGCAGTACTTC. This encodes CASSPPDLRYEQYF.

The chain is built from TRBV19 and TRBJ1-1; D ambiguous. The CDR3 length is 14 residues. Trimming took off 5 bases at V and 1 base at J, with 11 bases between the two ends. Germline CDR1 and CDR2: LNHDA and SQIVND (reference sequence). The CDR3 protein is CASSVPAGNTEAFF. For the CDR3, the DNA is TGTGCCAGTAGTGTTCCGGCGGGGAACACTGAAGCTTTCTTT. The complete variable domain, with remaining parts taken from reference TRBV19 and TRBJ1-1, reads DGGITQSPKYLFRKEGQNVTLSCEQNLNHDAMYWYRQDPGQGLRLIYYSQIVNDFQKGDIAEGYSVSREKKESFPLTVTSAQKNPTAFYLCASSVPAGNTEAFFGQGTRLTVV.

The rearrangement joins TRBV7-9 to TRBJ2-6, with 8 bases fitting TRBD1. V shed 0 bases and J 3 bases; nucleotides not matched to a gene: 4. This CDR3 contains 17 residues. From germline, CDR1 is SEHNR and CDR2 FQNEAQ (reference sequence). The CDR3 loop reads CASSLAQGAVGANVLTF. The DNA of the CDR3 is TGTGCCAGCAGCTTAGCCCAGGGGGCAGTTGGGGCCAACGTCCTGACTTTC.

CDR3 loop: CASSLDQGAPGYTF. The CDR3 DNA sequence: TGTGCCAGCAGCTTGGACCAGGGGGCGCCGGGCTACACCTTC. This chain links TRBV5-4 with TRBJ1-2; 8 bases line up with TRBD1. Trimming removed 0 bases from V and 8 bases from J; junction bases left unmatched: 6. The CDR3 is 14 amino acids. CDR1 and CDR2 from the germline V gene are SGHNT and YYREEE (reference sequence).

V gene TRBV9 combines with J gene TRBJ1-1; D might be TRBD1 (6 bases). Germline loops: CDR1 SGDLS, CDR2 YYNGEE. This CDR3 spans 15 amino acids. Trimming left V 0 bases short and J 1 base short, with 10 bases between. The CDR3 bases are TGTGCCAGCAGCGTAGGGGGGGCGTCGAACACTGAAGCTTTCTTT. Residues: CASSVGGASNTEAFF.

The chain couples TRBV28 to TRBJ2-3; possibly TRBD1 or TRBD2 for D (5 bases each). V was trimmed by 6 bases and J by 2 bases, leaving 9 bases between them. The CDR3 is 13 amino acids. Germline V gene data show CDR1 as MDHEN and CDR2 as SYDVKM. DNA of the CDR3: TGTGCCAGCAGGCCGGGACCCACAGATACGCAGTATTTT. Protein: CASRPGPTDTQYF. Using reference TRBV28 and TRBJ2-3 for the parts outside the CDR3, the full variable domain is DVKVTQSSRYLVKRTGEKVFLECVQDMDHENMFWYRQDPGLGLRLIYFSYDVKMKEKGDIPEGYSVSREKKERFSLILESASTNQTSMYLCASRPGPTDTQYFGPGTRLTVL.

The rearrangement uses TRBV7-9 and TRBJ2-3; tentatively, D is TRBD1 (6 bases). Germline loops: CDR1 SEHNR, CDR2 FQNEAQ (reference sequence). The CDR3 loop spans 16 amino acids. V lost 5 bases and J 0 bases, leaving 15 bases between the germline ends. CDR3 residues: CASSPKTGRSTDTQYF. CDR3 sequence (DNA): TGTGCCAGCAGCCCCAAGACAGGAAGAAGCACAGATACGCAGTATTTT.

This clone was counted ten times or more. The V call is TRBV7-2, the J call TRBJ1-1, with D unclear. The CDR3 has 15 amino acids. Germline CDR1 and CDR2: SGHTA and FQGNSA. V was shortened by 5 bases and J by 0 bases, with 13 bases between the two germline ends. CDR3 coding DNA: TGTGCCAGCAGCGCCCTAATCCAACTGAACACTGAAGCTTTCTTT. This sequence encodes CASSALIQLNTEAFF.

The rearrangement links TRBV19 to TRBJ2-7; 7 nucleotides agree with TRBD2. The V and J ends lost 3 bases and 2 bases, in that order; junction bases with no gene match: 13. The CDR3 is 17 amino acids. Germline-derived CDR1 and CDR2 are LNHDA and SQIVND (reference sequence). CDR3 in DNA: TGTGCCAGTAGTATTACGGGACGGGGGGTTTCGCCCTACGAGCAGTACTTC. It encodes CASSITGRGVSPYEQYF. Complete variable domain (other parts from reference TRBV19 and TRBJ2-7): DGGITQSPKYLFRKEGQNVTLSCEQNLNHDAMYWYRQDPGQGLRLIYYSQIVNDFQKGDIAEGYSVSREKKESFPLTVTSAQKNPTAFYLCASSITGRGVSPYEQYFGPGTRLTVT.

Notes on this clone: The same CDR3 can be traced to other DNA sequences in this sample. The V gene is TRBV20-1, the J gene TRBJ2-2, with unresolved D. Trimming took off 3 bases at V and 7 bases at J, with 6 bases between the two ends. The CDR3 runs to 11 residues. Germline V gene data show CDR1 as DFQATT and CDR2 as SNEGSKA (reference sequence). CDR3 region: CSASLGGELFF. The CDR3 region has the DNA TGCAGTGCTAGCTTAGGCGGGGAGCTGTTTTTT.

The chain links TRBV7-9 to TRBJ2-3, with 7 nucleotides matching TRBD2. CDR3 length: 14 residues. Germline V gives CDR1 SEHNR, CDR2 FQNEAQ (reference sequence). The trim removed 5 bases at V and 3 bases at J, leaving 5 bases unmatched. The CDR3: CASSPSGPTDTQYF. The CDR3 DNA follows: TGTGCCAGCAGCCCTAGCGGCCCTACAGATACGCAGTATTTT.

This chain joins TRBV9 and TRBJ2-3, with 10 bases that match TRBD2. CDR3 size: 15 residues. Germline V lookup: CDR1 SGDLS, CDR2 YYNGEE. V was clipped by 0 bases and J by 4 bases; unmatched bases: 2. This chain's CDR3 is CASSVAGLAADTQYF. The CDR3 nucleotides read TGTGCCAGCAGCGTAGCTGGACTAGCGGCAGATACGCAGTATTTT.

This chain uses TRBV11-2 with TRBJ1-4; D gene ambiguous. Trimming removed 1 base from V and 5 bases from J, with 8 bases in between. Germline CDR1 is SGHAT and CDR2 is FQNNGV. This CDR3 has 14 amino acids. CDR3: CASSLGTLNEKLFF. The CDR3 DNA reads TGTGCCAGCAGCTTAGGGACCCTCAATGAAAAACTGTTTTTT.

This clone has a single count. This sequence joins TRBV11-2 and TRBJ2-7; D might be TRBD2 (6 bases). The CDR3 is 14 residues long. The germline V gene has CDR1 SGHAT and CDR2 FQNNGV. Between the trimmed V and J ends, which lost 1 base and 3 bases, there was a span of 10 bases. CDR3 nucleotides: TGTGCCAGCAGCTTAGGCGGGAAGTACTACGAGCAGTACTTC. This gives the protein CASSLGGKYYEQYF. Full variable domain (missing parts from reference TRBV11-2 and TRBJ2-7): EAGVAQSPRYKIIEKRQSVAFWCNPISGHATLYWYQQILGQGPKLLIQFQNNGVVDDSQLPKDRFSAERLKGVDSTLKIQPAKLEDSAVYLCASSLGGKYYEQYFGPGTRLTVT.

The V gene is TRBV6-5, the J gene TRBJ2-1; TRBD1 or TRBD2 may be the D gene (5 bases each). This CDR3 has 12 residues. With 10 bases removed from V and 15 bases from J, the gap between germline ends came to 22 bases. Germline lookup yields CDR1 MNHEY and CDR2 SVGAGI. The CDR3 DNA is TGTGCCACACACGGGGCCGCCCCCCCCGTGTTCTTC. This gives the protein CATHGAAPPVFF.